This T cell receptor beta chain was observed in a study of T cells in Graves' hyperthyroidism and ophthalmopathy. This clonotype was counted many times. TCR beta CDR3 regions were amplified from RNA transcripts. The primer set for the first-round RT-PCR of the TCR CDR3 was HTBI. TCRdb fed the multiplex PCR reads into MiXCR, producing one record per CDR3 protein. This table holds around 240,000 distinct CDR3 sequences, roughly 17% found once. Trimming removed 3 bases at V and 4 bases at J, with 12 bases between. The CDR3 covers 13 residues. Germline lookup yields CDR1 DFQATT and CDR2 SNEGSKA (reference sequence).

This chain joins TRBV20-1 and TRBJ1-2, with TRBD1 as a possible D gene (6 bases). The receptor was isolated from a woman aged 18-29 years with Graves' ophthalmopathy. Material: blood. The CDR3: CSASSDSFYGYTF. In nucleotides, the CDR3 is TGCAGTGCTAGTTCGGACAGCTTCTATGGCTACACCTTC.